The 20 T cell receptor beta chains in this list originate from one sample, sequenced in a study of blood T cells in healthy people across ages. A second PCR, run for about 6 to 12 cycles, used a sample-barcoded 5' primer plus a J-beta primer mix. TCRdb analysed the 5' RACE reads with MiXCR anew, one entry per CDR3 protein. The table includes around 2 million distinct CDR3 sequences, 30% to 40% detected once. Sequenced sample: blood. The receptors derive from a human donor in good health.

This clonotype was counted at least ten times. For the CDR3, the DNA is TGCAGTGCTACTGGGAACCAAGAGACCCAGTACTTC. This gives the protein CSATGNQETQYF. The genes are TRBV20-1 and TRBJ2-5; D uncertain. CDR3 length equals 12 residues. Germline CDR1 reads DFQATT; CDR2 reads SNEGSKA (reference sequence). V lost 4 bases to trimming and J lost 0 bases, with 6 bases between them.

V usage is TRBV5-8 and J usage is TRBJ2-1; no clear D. CDR3 size: 15 residues. The germline V gene encodes CDR1 SGHTS and CDR2 YDEGEE. V lost 0 bases to trimming and J lost 6 bases, with 13 bases between them. The CDR3, as DNA: TGTGCCAGCAGCTTGGGTCAACTTGAAGGCAATGAGCAGTTCTTC. Translation gives CASSLGQLEGNEQFF.

This chain connects TRBV13 to TRBJ1-6, with 7 bases that match TRBD1. Unmatched junction bases numbered 4, after V lost 3 bases and J lost 5 bases. Germline loops: CDR1 PRHDT, CDR2 FYEKMQ (reference sequence). CDR3 length: 15 amino acids. This CDR3 reads CASSFPGQHNSPLHF. The CDR3 DNA reads TGTGCCAGCAGCTTTCCGGGACAGCATAATTCACCCCTCCACTTT.

At least ten counts were recorded for this clonotype. The rearrangement uses TRBV7-2 and TRBJ2-1, with D perhaps TRBD2 (7 bases). The CDR3 loop spans 15 amino acids. Germline loops: CDR1 SGHTA, CDR2 FQGNSA. Deletions cut 2 bases from V and 6 bases from J, with 14 bases between. The CDR3 sequence: CASSLRQGRANEQFF. The CDR3 DNA reads as TGTGCCAGCAGCTTACGGCAGGGGAGGGCCAATGAGCAGTTCTTC.

This clonotype has just a few counts. The V gene is TRBV20-1, the J gene TRBJ1-2, with TRBD1 matching 11 bases. Trimming cost V 5 bases and J 3 bases; bases outside gene matches: 8. The CDR3 contains 15 residues. Germline V gives CDR1 DFQATT, CDR2 SNEGSKA (reference sequence). The CDR3 region is CSASDRGLGDYGYTF. The DNA for the CDR3 is TGCAGTGCTTCGGACAGGGGGCTTGGAGACTATGGCTACACCTTC.

The V gene is TRBV4-3, the J gene TRBJ2-1; D possibly uses TRBD1 or TRBD2 (5 bases each). The germline gives CDR1 LGHNA, CDR2 YSLEER. V was shortened by 1 base and J by 0 bases, with 16 bases between the two germline ends. The CDR3 covers 18 residues. The CDR3 nucleotides are TGCGCCAGCAGCCAAGTGAGGGGTGGGGCGAGCTCCTACAATGAGCAGTTCTTC. Translation gives CASSQVRGGASSYNEQFF.

CDR3 in DNA: TGTGCCAGCAGTATCTACAGGGATCGCGAGCAGTACTTC. Amino acids: CASSIYRDREQYF. The rearrangement uses TRBV27 and TRBJ2-5, with D tentatively TRBD1 (6 bases). The DNA end is more similar to TRBJ2-7, so the J call may be wrong. Germline V gives CDR1 MNHEY, CDR2 SMNVEV (reference sequence). The CDR3 is 13 residues long.

This clonotype was detected a few times. The gene calls are TRBV24-1 and TRBJ2-5; D call uncertain. The better agreement between TRBJ2-7 and the DNA end casts doubt on the J call. CDR1 KGHDR and CDR2 SFDVKD come from the germline V gene. There are 11 residues in the CDR3. Here the CDR3 DNA reads TGTGCCACCAGTGATTTGTACGAGCAGTACTTC. Translated, it gives CATSDLYEQYF.

About this clonotype: At one of its ends the junction is not consistent with the germline gene, which may arise from a read error. The chain combines TRBV6-1 with TRBJ2-1, with D possibly being TRBD1 (6 bases). CDR1 and CDR2 (germline): MNHNS, SASEGT. The CDR3 is 16 amino acids. The CDR3 loop reads CASSQEWTALYSEQFF. CDR3 nucleotide sequence: TGTGCCAGCAGTCAAGAGTGGACAGCGCTTTACAGTGAGCAGTTCTTC.

This clonotype was detected only a few times. The chain has TRBV13 and TRBJ2-1, with 9 bases matching TRBD2. The CDR3 loop spans 15 amino acids. Trimming removed 3 bases from V and 4 bases from J; junction bases left unmatched: 4. CDR1 and CDR2 (germline): PRHDT, FYEKMQ (reference sequence). CDR3 DNA: TGTGCCAGCAGCTTTAGGCTAGCGGGATACAATGAGCAGTTCTTC. Its translation is CASSFRLAGYNEQFF.

The chain combines TRBV9 with TRBJ1-5, with a tentative D call TRBD1 (5 bases). Deletions cut 0 bases from V and 3 bases from J, with 10 bases between. This CDR3 contains 15 residues. Germline V CDR1 and CDR2: SGDLS, YYNGEE. CDR3 DNA sequence: TGTGCCAGCAGCGTAGGCCCAGGGTCCAATCAGCCCCAGCATTTT. Its translation: CASSVGPGSNQPQHF.

The chain joins TRBV27 to TRBJ2-1; 9 positions agree with TRBD1. This CDR3 is built from 16 residues. V was pared by 5 bases and J by 9 bases, with 14 bases of the junction left unmatched. CDR1 and CDR2 (germline): MNHEY, SMNVEV (reference sequence). The CDR3 coding sequence is TGTGCCAGCAGTATACCATCCGGGACAGGGATAGGTGAGCAGTTCTTC. As protein: CASSIPSGTGIGEQFF.

This chain links TRBV10-3 with TRBJ1-1; D gene ambiguous. The CDR3 consists of 16 residues. Per germline, CDR1 ENHRY and CDR2 SYGVKD. V dropped 0 bases and J dropped 8 bases, with 19 bases sitting between them. The CDR3 nucleotides read TGTGCCATCAGTGAGTCGTCTGGCGGAGGGTACGGAGAAGCTTTCTTT. This translates into CAISESSGGGYGEAFF.

This chain connects TRBV4-2 to TRBJ1-1, with D uncertain. The germline V gene has CDR1 LGHNA and CDR2 YNFKEQ. This CDR3 is 13 amino acids long. Trimming left V 0 bases short and J 10 bases short, with 12 bases between. DNA of the CDR3: TGTGCCAGCAGCCAAGAGGATTTGGGAATAGCTTTCTTT. It codes for CASSQEDLGIAFF.

The chain has TRBV7-2 and TRBJ2-3; TRBD2 matches at 7 bases. V dropped 3 bases and J dropped 5; count of bases not matched to a gene: 17. The CDR3 contains 18 residues. Germline V lookup: CDR1 SGHTA, CDR2 FQGNSA. CDR3 amino acids: CASSFNSVVAGLGDTQYF. DNA for the CDR3: TGTGCCAGCAGCTTTAATTCGGTGGTAGCGGGCTTGGGAGATACGCAGTATTTT. The full variable domain, completed using reference TRBV7-2 and TRBJ2-3, is GAGVSQSPSNKVTEKGKDVELRCDPISGHTALYWYRQSLGQGLEFLIYFQGNSAPDKSGLPSDRFSAERTGGSVSTLTIQRTQQEDSAVYLCASSFNSVVAGLGDTQYFGPGTRLTVL.

As concerns this clonotype: Germline and junction disagree at one end, which may indicate a read error. This CDR3 is CASSLRPGNNQPQHF. CDR3 coding DNA: TGTGCCAGCAGCTTAAGACCAGGGAACAATCAGCCTCAGCATTTT. The J gene is TRBJ1-5, the V gene TRBV7-2; D is perhaps TRBD1 (5 bases). The CDR3 is made up of 15 amino acids. CDR1 is SGHTA, CDR2 FQGNSA, per germline.

There are a few counts of this clonotype. The V call is TRBV5-1, the J call TRBJ2-5; D is unresolved. This CDR3 contains 15 residues. Trimming took off 4 bases at V and 4 bases at J, with 17 bases between the two ends. Germline V gene lookup returns CDR1 SGHRS and CDR2 YFSETQ. This CDR3 reads CASSDQSRSPETQYF. As DNA, the CDR3 is TGCGCCAGCAGCGATCAGTCCCGATCTCCAGAGACCCAGTACTTC.

The rearrangement uses TRBV7-8 and TRBJ2-5; 9 nucleotides match TRBD2. The CDR3 has 17 amino acids. Germline assignment: CDR1 SGHVS and CDR2 FQNEAQ. V trimming: 5 bases; J trimming: 0 bases; junction bases outside the gene matches: 10. CDR3 nucleotides: TGTGCCAGCAGCCCCGGGGGAACTAGCGGGTACCAAGAGACCCAGTACTTC. It encodes CASSPGGTSGYQETQYF.

The V call is TRBV5-1, the J call TRBJ2-1, with unresolved D. The germline V gene has CDR1 SGHRS and CDR2 YFSETQ. With 6 bases removed from V and 8 bases from J, the gap between germline ends came to 18 bases. This CDR3 is 14 amino acids long. For the CDR3, the DNA is TGCGCCAGCATCCTTGATCCTGGGTCGTATGAGCAGTTCTTC. Its translation: CASILDPGSYEQFF. Supplemented by reference TRBV5-1 and TRBJ2-1, the full variable domain reads KAGVTQTPRYLIKTRGQQVTLSCSPISGHRSVSWYQQTPGQGLQFLFEYFSETQRNKGNFPGRFSGRQFSNSRSEMNVSTLELGDSALYLCASILDPGSYEQFFGPGTRLTVL.

V is TRBV24-1 and J is TRBJ2-5; D ambiguous. Near its end, the DNA agrees better with TRBJ2-7, so the J call may be wrong. Germline V gives CDR1 KGHDR, CDR2 SFDVKD. The CDR3 loop spans 15 amino acids. Here the CDR3 reads CATSDISRDISEQYF. CDR3 sequence (DNA): TGTGCCACCAGTGATATATCTAGGGATATCAGCGAGCAGTACTTC.